This T cell receptor beta chain was sequenced in a study of blood T cell repertoires in COVID-19. On the study more broadly: Samples of COVID-19 (acute and convalescent) were obtained from the United States, Italy and Spain. PBMCs, B-cell-depleted T cells, or T cells provided the cDNA or gDNA that made up the material.

The CDR3 has 13 residues. Looked up from germline, CDR1 is SNHLY and CDR2 is FYNNEI. The V end was cut by 4 bases, the J end by 1 base, with 5 bases between. Per the study methods: By means of reference gene primer amplification, nucleated cell counts were estimated. Using immunoSEQ multiplex PCR, the repertoire was profiled, and TCRdb retains in-frame clones only, with some absent. V and J calls and clone size are those listed in that table; D and trimming were worked out from the DNA. The table includes more than 110,000 clones, 60% to 80% detected once. Assignment of participants to cohorts was predicated upon participant-reported clinical history. Worth noting for this clone: In the same sample, other DNA sequences code for this CDR3.

Sequenced: PBMCs or T cells enriched from blood (not recorded which). The receptor's source is a woman between 45 and 65 years old who had recovered from COVID-19. The V gene is TRBV2, the J gene TRBJ1-5, with D unresolved. The CDR3, as DNA: TGTGCCAGCAGTGCCGGGAGCAATCAGCCCCAGCATTTT. This encodes CASSAGSNQPQHF.